The present TCR beta chain was sequenced within a study of T-cell memory formation after mild COVID-19. Each CDR3 protein is one row after TCRdb ran MiXCR on the 5' RACE reads. The data contain about 200,000 distinct CDR3 sequences, 16% of them seen just once; the ten biggest clones take up around 2%. CDR1 is MNHEY and CDR2 is SMNVEV in the germline V gene (reference sequence). Trimming shortened V by 7 bases and J by 8 bases, and 20 bases separated the two germline ends. The CDR3 contains 14 residues. Sequenced: PBMCs or a T cell subset sorted from them (not recorded which). The chain is built from TRBV27 and TRBJ1-2, with a weak D call TRBD1 (6 bases). This clonotype was obtained from an adult woman who had mild COVID-19 (a few samples of this study predate the infection). Cell type and time point are not known. CDR3 in DNA: TGTGCCAGCAAACTCGCACACAGGGCTGCGGGCTACACCTTC. Its translation: CASKLAHRAAGYTF.